This T cell receptor (beta chain) came from a study of blood T cell repertoires in COVID-19. Study-wide background: The United States, Italy and Spain were the sources of the acute and convalescent COVID-19 samples. The analysed material was cDNA or gDNA that came from T cells, B-cell-depleted T cells, or PBMCs.

As processed by the authors: For nucleated cells, counts were estimated from reference gene primer amplification. The assay was immunoSEQ multiplex PCR, and TCRdb's table has in-frame clones only and misses some. The DNA gave D and trimming, while V, J and clone size come from that table. The sample holds about 29,000 clones, 80% seen once. This CDR3 is built from 14 residues. Per the germline V gene, CDR1 is SGDLS and CDR2 is YYNGEE. With 3 bases clipped from V and 3 bases from J, the junction kept 4 bases outside the gene matches. Source material: peripheral blood. J is TRBJ1-1 and V is TRBV9, with TRBD1 identical over 8 bases. This TCR was recovered from a woman aged 70 to 79 with acute or convalescent COVID-19. CDR3 sequence (DNA): TGTGCCAGCAGCGCCACACAGGGGGACACTGAAGCTTTCTTT. It translates to CASSATQGDTEAFF.